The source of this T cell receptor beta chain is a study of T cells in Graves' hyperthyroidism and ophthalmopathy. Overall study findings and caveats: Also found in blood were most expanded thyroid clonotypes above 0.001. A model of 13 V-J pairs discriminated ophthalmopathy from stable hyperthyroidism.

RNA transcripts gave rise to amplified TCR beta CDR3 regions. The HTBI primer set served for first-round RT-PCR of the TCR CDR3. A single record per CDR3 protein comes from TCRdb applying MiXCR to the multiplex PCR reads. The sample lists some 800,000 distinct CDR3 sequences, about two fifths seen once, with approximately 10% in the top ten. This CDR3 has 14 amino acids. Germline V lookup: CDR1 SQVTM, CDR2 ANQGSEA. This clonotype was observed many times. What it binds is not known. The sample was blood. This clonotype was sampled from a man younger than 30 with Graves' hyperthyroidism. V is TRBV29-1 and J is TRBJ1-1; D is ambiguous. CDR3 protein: CSALRRNFGTEAFF. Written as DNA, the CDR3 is TGCAGTGCGCTACGGAGAAATTTTGGCACTGAAGCTTTCTTT.